A single sample gave rise to the 19 T cell receptor beta chains below, sequenced in a study of blood T cells in healthy people across ages. A J-beta primer mix and a sample-barcoded 5' primer were used in a second PCR of roughly 7 to 12 cycles. Using its own MiXCR run on the 5' RACE reads, TCRdb lists one record per CDR3 protein. The sample includes some 850,000 distinct CDR3 sequences, about a quarter seen only once; the top ten take around 2.9%. These records were also assigned to another study, of T cells of mothers and their children.

The sequenced sample consisted of blood. The source of these receptors is a boy between 10 and 17 years old in good health.

This clonotype was seen a handful of times. Written as DNA, the CDR3 is TGTGCCAGCAGCTCAGTGTGGGTGTTCATGAACACTGAAGCTTTCTTT. It translates to CASSSVWVFMNTEAFF. The genes are TRBV28 and TRBJ1-1; D not certain. V was pared by 6 bases and J by 0 bases, with 17 bases between. The CDR3 is 16 amino acids. CDR1 is MDHEN, CDR2 SYDVKM, per germline.

The chain couples TRBV29-1 to TRBJ1-2; possible D gene TRBD1, 6 bases. Trimming stripped 3 bases from V and 7 bases from J, with 15 bases between. From germline, CDR1 is SQVTM and CDR2 ANQGSEA. The CDR3 consists of 13 residues. CDR3 coding DNA: TGCAGCGTTGACGGGGGCTGGGGCTGTGGCTACACCTTC. This codes for CSVDGGWGCGYTF.

In the case of this clonotype: One junction end disagrees with the germline gene, perhaps due to a read error. This sequence joins TRBV28 and TRBJ1-4, with D unresolved. This CDR3 has 14 amino acids. The germline V gene has CDR1 MDHEN and CDR2 SYDVKM. The CDR3 region is CASSLLTYNEKLFF. CDR3 bases: TGTGCCAGCAGTCTACTGACGTATAATGAAAAACTGTTCTTT.

This clonotype has a handful of counts. V is TRBV29-1 and J is TRBJ2-6; D possibly corresponds to TRBD1 (5 bases). Germline-derived CDR1 and CDR2 are SQVTM and ANQGSEA. The ends were cut back, 1 base at V and 3 bases at J, with 13 bases in the middle. The CDR3 length is 16 residues. Here the CDR3 DNA reads TGCAGCGTTGAAGCCCCTAGGGGTGGTGGGGCCAACGTCCTGACTTTC. Translation gives CSVEAPRGGGANVLTF.

The chain has TRBV12-3 or TRBV12-4 and TRBJ2-4, with a tentative D call TRBD1 (5 bases). Trimming removed 6 bases from V and 16 bases from J, with 16 bases in between. The CDR3 runs to 11 residues. CDR3 in amino acids: CASSNGQGDYF. The DNA of the CDR3 is TGTGCCAGCAGCAACGGACAAGGTGACTACTTC.

This clonotype has just a few counts. At one end, the junction sequence differs from germline, possibly due to a read error. The chain employs TRBV6-5 and TRBJ2-5, with 9 bases matching TRBD2. Germline V lookup: CDR1 MNHEY, CDR2 SVGAGI. CDR3 length: 14 residues. This CDR3 is CTSNRRGGRETQYF. CDR3 nucleotide sequence: TGTACCAGCAACCGGCGGGGGGGCAGGGAGACCCAGTACTTC.

The gene calls are TRBV9 and TRBJ2-1; 8 bases align to TRBD1. CDR3 length: 13 residues. V lost 4 bases, J lost 9 bases, and 6 bases stayed unmatched. CDR1 SGDLS and CDR2 YYNGEE come from the germline V gene. DNA of the CDR3: TGTGCCAGCAGCAAGCAGGGGGCTGGTGAGCAGTTCTTC. Protein product: CASSKQGAGEQFF.

The chain employs TRBV28 and TRBJ1-4; 9 bases are a match to TRBD1. Germline V gene lookup returns CDR1 MDHEN and CDR2 SYDVKM. After removal of 2 bases from V and 7 bases from J, the junction contained 11 bases not matched to a gene. The CDR3 is 17 residues long. The CDR3 region is CASSLRDRGIRGEKLFF. The CDR3 bases are TGTGCCAGCAGTTTACGAGACAGGGGGATCCGGGGTGAAAAACTGTTTTTT.

The chain joins TRBV7-9 to TRBJ2-1; 10 bases match TRBD2. V was clipped by 5 bases and J by 0 bases; unmatched bases: 4. This CDR3 spans 16 amino acids. Germline V lookup: CDR1 SEHNR, CDR2 FQNEAQ (reference sequence). The CDR3 sequence is CASSASGGLSYNEQFF. CDR3 nucleotides: TGTGCCAGCAGCGCTAGCGGGGGCCTCTCCTACAATGAGCAGTTCTTC.

The genes are TRBV30 and TRBJ1-6; D not certain. Trimming removed 4 bases from V and 0 bases from J, with 4 bases in between. Germline V gives CDR1 GTSNPN, CDR2 SVGIG (reference sequence). This CDR3 contains 13 residues. As DNA, the CDR3 is TGTGCCTGGATGAGCTCCTATAATTCACCCCTCCACTTT. It specifies CAWMSSYNSPLHF.

This clonotype was counted between two and nine times. The V and J genes are TRBV5-5 and TRBJ2-1; TRBD1 aligns across 8 bases. CDR3 length: 14 amino acids. Unmatched junction bases numbered 2, after V lost 0 bases and J lost 6 bases. Germline CDR1 is SGHKS and CDR2 is YYEKEE (reference sequence). Here the CDR3 reads CASSLGTGRNEQFF. The CDR3 DNA sequence: TGTGCCAGCAGCTTGGGGACAGGGCGCAATGAGCAGTTCTTC. Looking up the rest from reference TRBV5-5 and TRBJ2-1 gives the full variable domain: DAGVTQSPTHLIKTRGQQVTLRCSPISGHKSVSWYQQVLGQGPQFIFQYYEKEERGRGNFPDRFSARQFPNYSSELNVNALLLGDSALYLCASSLGTGRNEQFFGPGTRLTVL.

This clonotype was seen a few times. This chain connects TRBV7-9 to TRBJ1-4; D perhaps matches TRBD1 (5 bases). The CDR3 has 14 amino acids. Germline loops: CDR1 SEHNR, CDR2 FQNEAQ (reference sequence). Trimming removed 5 bases from V and 5 bases from J, with 12 bases in between. CDR3 amino acids: CASSIGTGNEKLFF. The CDR3 DNA is TGTGCCAGCAGCATCGGGACTGGGAATGAAAAACTGTTTTTT.

This sequence joins TRBV4-1 and TRBJ2-5; 11 bases fit TRBD2. This CDR3 region has 17 residues. Germline trimming cut 0 bases from V and 4 bases from J; bases unmatched to any gene: 7. CDR1 is MGHRA, CDR2 YSYEKL, per germline. As DNA, the CDR3 is TGCGCCAGCAGCCAAGAGGATAGCGGGGGGGCCAGAGAGACCCAGTACTTC. Protein product: CASSQEDSGGARETQYF.

V gene TRBV7-3 combines with J gene TRBJ1-6; D is possibly TRBD1 (6 bases). The CDR3 sequence is 15 residues long. The germline V and J ends were trimmed by 6 bases and 9 bases, with 18 bases remaining between them. Germline assignment: CDR1 SGHTA and CDR2 FQGTGA. The CDR3 DNA reads TGTGCCAGCAGTTTGCGGGGAGGGGGGTTTTCACCCCTCCACTTT. Translation: CASSLRGGGFSPLHF.

The V gene is TRBV5-1, the J gene TRBJ1-6; 10 positions match TRBD1. The CDR3 is made up of 15 amino acids. V lost 0 bases to trimming and J lost 7 bases; unmatched junction nucleotides: 1. Germline loops: CDR1 SGHRS, CDR2 YFSETQ. Written as DNA, the CDR3 is TGCGCCAGCAGCTTGGGGACAGGGGGGAATTCACCCCTCCACTTT. It yields the protein CASSLGTGGNSPLHF.

V gene TRBV10-3 combines with J gene TRBJ2-1, with 10 bases aligning to TRBD1. The CDR3 extends over 18 amino acids. V gave up 0 bases and J gave up 2 bases; unmatched junction bases: 7. Germline CDR1 and CDR2: ENHRY and SYGVKD. CDR3 coding DNA: TGTGCCATCAGTGAGTCTTCTGGGACAGGGGCCACCTACAATGAGCAGTTCTTC. Translated: CAISESSGTGATYNEQFF.

This clonotype was observed once. No conserved phenylalanine or tryptophan is present at the end of the CDR3, so a read error is the likely explanation. This chain uses TRBV6-1 with TRBJ2-7; a weak D match, TRBD2 (6 bases). V shed 8 bases and J shed 0 bases, with 14 bases lying between them. CDR3 length: 14 residues. Looked up from germline, CDR1 is MNHNS and CDR2 is SASEGT. CDR3 DNA: TGTGCCAGCTTCATTGCGGGGATCTCCTACGAGCAGTACCTC. This encodes CASFIAGISYEQYL.

The chain is built from TRBV5-1 and TRBJ2-5, with D unclear. V lost 6 bases and J 5 bases, leaving 8 bases between the germline ends. Germline V gives CDR1 SGHRS, CDR2 YFSETQ. The CDR3 extends over 11 amino acids. This chain's CDR3 is CASTKDETQYF. DNA for the CDR3: TGCGCCAGCACCAAGGACGAGACCCAGTACTTC.

This sequence joins TRBV7-2 and TRBJ2-1, with a tentative D call TRBD2 (8 bases). CDR3 length: 17 amino acids. V lost 5 bases to trimming and J lost 0 bases, with 17 bases between them. Per the germline V gene, CDR1 is SGHTA and CDR2 is FQGNSA. Written as DNA, the CDR3 is TGTGCCAGCAGCCTAGGGGGCGGGAGGAGCTCCTACAATGAGCAGTTCTTC. It yields the protein CASSLGGGRSSYNEQFF.